This T cell receptor (beta chain) was retrieved from a study of blood T cell repertoires in COVID-19 (dated by TCRdb to 2018 to 2021). About the full investigation: Collaborator samples came from the United States, Italy and Spain and covered acute and convalescent phases of COVID-19. The samples were drawn from two sources: the first 160 participants of the ongoing ImmuneRACE study, and 1,254 subjects contributed by 6 global collaborators. The dataset comprised deeply sampled blood TCRbeta repertoires from subjects exposed to, actively infected with, or recovered from COVID-19. The sample metadata nearly always contained a de-identified subject ID, COVID-19 status, age in years and sex. The material from the prospective study consisted of cDNA or gDNA derived from T cells, B-cell-depleted T cells, or PBMCs. Where available, HLA class I and class II types were obtained from metadata supplied by the sample provider rather than from assay-based typing. The repertoires were released in a freely available public database intended as a resource for research on the immune response to SARS-CoV-2.

Each collaborating institution followed its own protocols to collect whole blood in K2EDTA tubes. Collaborator samples were shipped for TCRbeta analysis as frozen whole blood, isolated PBMCs, or DNA extracted from either sample type. V is cut by 1 base and J by 1 base, and the space between the germline ends is 8 bases. From the cysteine through the phenylalanine, the CDR3 covers 15 amino acids. CDR3 DNA only is kept here, 45 bases in frame from base 1. CDR1 and CDR2 (SSHAT, FNYEAQ) derive from the germline V gene (reference sequence). The study at large found these results: Clinical and demographic metadata were provided uncurated, with the amount varying by source and participant.

TCRbeta CDR3 regions were amplified from genomic DNA using the immunoSEQ Assay, a bias-controlled multiplex PCR. Per the original workflow: Within the assay, amplification of reference gene primers was used to estimate how many nucleated cells each sample contained. Sequence reads were collapsed and filtered to measure the absolute abundance of every unique TCRbeta CDR3 rearrangement. For each sample, productive Simpson clonality was calculated as the square root of Simpson's diversity index over productive rearrangements. Drawn from immuneACCESS, this table holds only the in-frame rearrangements with V and J called that TCRdb kept. Clones are partly lost; checked studies trace under half to an unresolved V gene and leave the rest unexplained. V and J calls and clone size are given by that table; D and trimming were obtained from the DNA. This sample is represented by 140,000 to 150,000 clones; 80% of them were singletons. Approximately 5% of the sample is taken by the ten largest.

On this clone: The antigen it binds to is not known. Nothing much larger sits one base from this clone, and base qualities are not available.

The chain links TRBV7-7 with TRBJ2-1; perhaps TRBD2 is the D gene, with 6 bases matching. Sequenced sample: peripheral blood. This TCR derives from a woman between 45 and 65 years old with acute or convalescent COVID-19. The DNA sequence is TGTGCCAGCAGCTTAGGGGGAGGTTCCTACAATGAGCAGTTCTTC. It translates as CASSLGGGSYNEQFF.